Below, 30 T cell receptor beta chains from the same sample are listed, as sequenced in a study of cytomegalovirus exposure and HLA in healthy donors. PCR employed 60 Vbeta and 13 Jbeta primers. The table came from immunoSEQ multiplex PCR; TCRdb's copy has only in-frame clones and leaves some out. The table has under 95,000 clones, about 7.6% seen once. The specimen sequenced was PBMCs. All receptors derive from a man aged 45 to 65 in good health and CMV-seronegative.

This clone turned up a few times. The chain joins TRBV9 to TRBJ1-5; 8 bases map to TRBD1. Per germline, CDR1 SGDLS and CDR2 YYNGEE. V lost 0 bases, J lost 6 bases, and 2 bases stayed unmatched. The CDR3 consists of 14 residues. The CDR3 loop reads CASSVGTGFQPQHF. Written as DNA, the CDR3 is TGTGCCAGCAGCGTAGGGACAGGGTTTCAGCCCCAGCATTTT.

The V call is TRBV7-2, the J call TRBJ2-5, with D unresolved. Trimming shortened V by 0 bases and J by 0 bases, and 5 bases separated the two germline ends. Germline CDR1 is SGHTA and CDR2 is FQGNSA. This CDR3 region has 14 residues. The CDR3 coding sequence is TGTGCCAGCAGCTTAGCCAGGTACCAAGAGACCCAGTACTTC. Translation gives CASSLARYQETQYF.

The table lists this clone with a few counts. The chain couples TRBV18 to TRBJ2-3; D is unclear. Deletions cut 1 base from V and 2 bases from J, with 10 bases between. This CDR3 has 15 residues. Germline values: CDR1 KGHSH, CDR2 LQKENI. CDR3 nucleotide sequence: TGTGCCAGCTCACCACAAACAGCACACACAGATACGCAGTATTTT. Encoded protein: CASSPQTAHTDTQYF.

The rearrangement uses TRBV4-3 and TRBJ2-5; TRBD2 matches at 14 bases. The V segment lost 0 bases and the J segment 5 bases; nucleotides outside the gene matches: 11. The CDR3 contains 19 residues. CDR1 is LGHNA and CDR2 is YSLEER in the germline V gene. The DNA for the CDR3 is TGCGCCAGCAGCCAAGATCGGGTTGGACTAGCGGGAGGTGGGGAGACCCAGTACTTC. Translating it yields CASSQDRVGLAGGGETQYF.

This chain connects TRBV9 to TRBJ1-1, with D perhaps TRBD1 (6 bases). This CDR3 is 17 amino acids long. The V gene's germline CDR1 is SGDLS and CDR2 YYNGEE. The V end lost 0 bases, the J end lost 1 base, and 16 bases lay between the germline ends. CDR3 DNA sequence: TGTGCCAGCAGCGTAGATTGGGGGGGGCAGACGAACACTGAAGCTTTCTTT. The encoded protein is CASSVDWGGQTNTEAFF.

V and J are TRBV11-1 and TRBJ2-5, with 8 nucleotides matching TRBD1. Losses at the gene ends were 5 bases for V and 5 bases for J; bases not matched to a gene: 7. Germline assignment: CDR1 SGHAT and CDR2 FQDESV (reference sequence). The CDR3 is 14 amino acids. The CDR3 coding sequence is TGTGCCAGCAGCCCACGGACAGGGTGGGAGACCCAGTACTTC. Translated, it gives CASSPRTGWETQYF.

The chain carries TRBV5-4 and TRBJ2-5, with TRBD2 matching over 8 bases. V was pared by 4 bases and J by 4 bases, with 9 bases of the junction left unmatched. Germline loops: CDR1 SGHNT, CDR2 YYREEE (reference sequence). This CDR3 spans 15 amino acids. The CDR3 region has the DNA TGTGCCAGCAGCAGCAAGCGGGGGCAGTCAGAGACCCAGTACTTC. Translated: CASSSKRGQSETQYF.

The genes are TRBV7-3 and TRBJ2-3, with D perhaps matching TRBD1 (6 bases). Trimming removed 4 bases at V and 8 bases at J, with 13 bases between. Germline V gives CDR1 SGHTA, CDR2 FQGTGA. The CDR3 has 13 amino acids. In nucleotides, the CDR3 is TGTGCCAGCAGCTCACCCCAGGACAGTACGCAGTATTTT. Its protein is CASSSPQDSTQYF.

This clone was seen a few times. The V and J genes are TRBV27 and TRBJ1-4; 8 bases align to TRBD1. The CDR3 has 15 residues. From germline, CDR1 is MNHEY and CDR2 SMNVEV (reference sequence). V dropped 3 bases and J dropped 10; count of bases not matched to a gene: 10. For the CDR3, the DNA is TGTGCCAGCAGTTTGACCCGGACAGGGAGGGGAAAACTGTTTTTT. Its protein is CASSLTRTGRGKLFF.

This clone has more than one count but fewer than ten. This chain links TRBV6-1 with TRBJ2-3, with 12 positions matching TRBD2. The junction had 1 base not matched to a gene; V was cut back by 2 bases and J by 4 bases. The CDR3 has 15 amino acids. Germline V gives CDR1 MNHNS, CDR2 SASEGT. The CDR3 region is CASSELAGGPDTQYF. CDR3 nucleotide sequence: TGTGCCAGCAGTGAACTAGCGGGGGGGCCAGATACGCAGTATTTT.

There are a few counts of this clone. J is TRBJ1-3 and V is TRBV21-1; no DNA check was done on the table's D call, TRBD1. TRBV21-1 is a pseudogene locus. The CDR3 has 22 residues. The DNA of the CDR3 is TGTGCCAGCAGCAAAGAGTGGGCAGGGGGCCCTCATCAATCCAACTCTGGAAACACCATATATTTT. This codes for CASSKEWAGGPHQSNSGNTIYF.

The rearrangement uses TRBV7-3 and TRBJ2-7; D gene uncertain. Germline V CDR1 and CDR2: SGHTA, FQGTGA. This CDR3 region has 13 residues. V dropped 0 bases and J dropped 5 bases, with 8 bases sitting between them. CDR3 coding DNA: TGTGCCAGCAGCTTAACGTACCGGGACGAGCAGTACTTC. It specifies CASSLTYRDEQYF.

V usage is TRBV7-9 and J usage is TRBJ1-2; D is unclear. Germline V CDR1 and CDR2: SEHNR, FQNEAQ (reference sequence). The CDR3 contains 14 residues. The V end lost 4 bases, the J end lost 7 bases, and 16 bases lay between the germline ends. CDR3 coding DNA: TGTGCCAGCAGCTCCGAACACAGATCTATTGGCTACACCTTC. This codes for CASSSEHRSIGYTF.

This clone has more than one count but fewer than ten. The chain uses TRBV14 and TRBJ2-2; a possible D gene is TRBD2 (5 bases). The V end was cut by 8 bases, the J end by 2 bases, with 12 bases between. Germline V gene data show CDR1 as SGHDN and CDR2 as FVKESK. The CDR3 sequence is 14 residues long. As DNA, the CDR3 is TGTGCCAGCCGGGGTGAAGGAAACACCGGGGAGCTGTTTTTT. Amino acid sequence: CASRGEGNTGELFF.

This clone was recorded a few times. The chain links TRBV10-3 to TRBJ2-1; TRBD1 is a possible D gene (6 bases). This CDR3 has 13 residues. From germline, CDR1 is ENHRY and CDR2 SYGVKD. V was pared by 7 bases and J by 5 bases, with 12 bases between. In DNA, the CDR3 is TGTGCCATCAAGCAAGGGGGAAACAATGAGCAGTTCTTC. It specifies CAIKQGGNNEQFF.

This clone was seen a handful of times. This chain uses TRBV27 with TRBJ1-2, with 7 nucleotides matching TRBD1. Germline loops: CDR1 MNHEY, CDR2 SMNVEV (reference sequence). CDR3 size: 13 residues. V lost 6 bases and J lost 3; bases outside the gene matches: 4. The CDR3 sequence: CASRDRVDYGYTF. The CDR3 DNA is TGTGCCAGCAGAGACAGGGTTGACTATGGCTACACCTTC.

This clone has a handful of counts. The chain is built from TRBV5-1 and TRBJ2-1; weak D call: TRBD2 (6 bases). The CDR3 is 14 amino acids. Germline lookup yields CDR1 SGHRS and CDR2 YFSETQ. Trimming pared 2 bases from V and 8 bases from J, leaving 14 bases between. The CDR3 loop is CASSLFGGSYEQFF. The CDR3 DNA sequence: TGCGCCAGCAGCTTATTCGGGGGAAGCTATGAGCAGTTCTTC. The full variable domain, completed using reference TRBV5-1 and TRBJ2-1, is KAGVTQTPRYLIKTRGQQVTLSCSPISGHRSVSWYQQTPGQGLQFLFEYFSETQRNKGNFPGRFSGRQFSNSRSEMNVSTLELGDSALYLCASSLFGGSYEQFFGPGTRLTVL.

The rearrangement uses TRBV6-1 and TRBJ2-3; TRBD2 agrees at 9 bases. Germline V gene sequence: CDR1 MNHNS, CDR2 SASEGT. V lost 4 bases and J lost 3; bases outside the gene matches: 5. This CDR3 is 15 amino acids long. CDR3 sequence (DNA): TGTGCCAGCAGTGGCGGGGGGGCCCATACAGATACGCAGTATTTT. Protein product: CASSGGGAHTDTQYF.

This clone has only a few counts. The chain has TRBV6-1 and TRBJ2-5; 7 positions agree with TRBD2. The germline gives CDR1 MNHNS, CDR2 SASEGT. The V gene end was trimmed by 0 bases and the J gene end by 0 bases; junction bases not matched to a gene: 1. The CDR3 consists of 15 residues. In DNA, the CDR3 is TGTGCCAGCAGTGAAGCAGCGGGGTACCAAGAGACCCAGTACTTC. Residues: CASSEAAGYQETQYF.

This clone has only a few counts. The chain recombines TRBV5-1 with TRBJ2-1, with 8 bases aligning to TRBD2. Trimming took 4 bases from V and 5 from J; bases not matched to a gene: 5. This CDR3 has 14 amino acids. CDR1 and CDR2 from the germline V gene are SGHRS and YFSETQ. The CDR3 is CASSIGGANNEQFF. CDR3 bases: TGCGCCAGCAGCATCGGGGGGGCAAACAATGAGCAGTTCTTC.

This clone was recorded a few times. The V call is TRBV5-1, the J call TRBJ2-1; 8 bases match TRBD1. The V and J ends lost 4 bases and 5 bases, in that order; junction bases with no gene match: 5. The germline gives CDR1 SGHRS, CDR2 YFSETQ. The CDR3 is made up of 14 amino acids. Here the CDR3 DNA reads TGCGCCAGCAGCGCGTACAGGGGGGACAATGAGCAGTTCTTC. This encodes CASSAYRGDNEQFF.

This clone turned up a few times. The rearrangement uses TRBV7-8 and TRBJ2-7; possible D gene TRBD2, 6 bases. Trimming took 4 bases from V and 7 from J, leaving 17 bases between them. The CDR3 is 14 residues long. Germline V gives CDR1 SGHVS, CDR2 FQNEAQ. The CDR3 spells CASSSPGTAGEQYF. Written as DNA, the CDR3 is TGTGCCAGCAGCTCACCCGGGACCGCGGGGGAGCAGTACTTC.

The rearrangement links TRBV6-5 to TRBJ1-1; the D is unclear. The CDR3 runs to 14 residues. V was pared by 0 bases and J by 4 bases, with 9 bases between. Germline-derived CDR1 and CDR2 are MNHEY and SVGAGI. The CDR3 reads CASSYSRATTEAFF. CDR3 DNA sequence: TGTGCCAGCAGTTACTCGAGGGCCACCACTGAAGCTTTCTTT.

This clone appeared a few times. The chain joins TRBV6-5 to TRBJ2-3; the D is unclear. V was trimmed by 1 base and J by 0 bases, leaving 5 bases between them. CDR3 length: 14 residues. CDR1 is MNHEY, CDR2 SVGAGI, per germline. The CDR3 nucleotides read TGTGCCAGCAGTTACTTCGGGAGCACAGATACGCAGTATTTT. This gives the protein CASSYFGSTDTQYF.

This CDR3 reads CATNRDGYTF. CDR3 DNA: TGTGCCACCAACAGGGATGGCTACACCTTC. The chain couples TRBV28 to TRBJ1-2, with a weak D call TRBD1 (6 bases). Germline V gene data show CDR1 as MDHEN and CDR2 as SYDVKM. The CDR3 extends over 10 amino acids. V was clipped by 10 bases and J by 6 bases, with 9 bases between them.

This clone was counted only a few times. This rearrangement joins TRBV19 to TRBJ2-6; possible D gene TRBD1, 6 bases. The CDR3 spans 18 residues. Between the trimmed V and J ends, which lost 3 bases and 1 base, there was a span of 16 bases. Per germline, CDR1 LNHDA and CDR2 SQIVND (reference sequence). CDR3 in amino acids: CASSIEGVFGSGANVLTF. Here the CDR3 DNA reads TGTGCCAGTAGTATCGAGGGGGTCTTTGGTTCTGGGGCCAACGTCCTGACTTTC.

The chain carries TRBV6-1 and TRBJ1-1; unclear D gene. V was cut by 5 bases and J by 5 bases, with 15 bases left in between. The CDR3 length is 14 residues. Germline V gene lookup returns CDR1 MNHNS and CDR2 SASEGT. CDR3 sequence: CASSQSGLGTEAFF. For the CDR3, the DNA is TGTGCCAGCAGTCAATCAGGTCTTGGGACTGAAGCTTTCTTT.

This sequence joins TRBV4-3 and TRBJ1-1; D gene uncertain. The CDR3 is 16 residues long. CDR1 LGHNA and CDR2 YSLEER come from the germline V gene. Trimming removed 0 bases from V and 5 bases from J, with 16 bases in between. DNA for the CDR3: TGCGCCAGCAGCCAAGAGGGGAGGACGGCGGGGACTGAAGCTTTCTTT. Residues: CASSQEGRTAGTEAFF.

This clone has only a few counts. The chain recombines TRBV5-1 with TRBJ2-1, with TRBD2 identical over 9 bases. CDR1 SGHRS and CDR2 YFSETQ come from the germline V gene. The CDR3 sequence is 16 residues long. Trimming cost V 3 bases and J 3 bases; bases outside gene matches: 7. CDR3 nucleotides: TGCGCCAGCAGCTATGGGGGGACTAGCAACTACAATGAGCAGTTCTTC. Translation: CASSYGGTSNYNEQFF.

The sample holds a few counts of this clone. The chain has TRBV28 and TRBJ2-5; 7 bases align to TRBD1. V shed 3 bases, J shed 3 bases, and the junction held 7 bases outside the gene matches. Germline V gene sequence: CDR1 MDHEN, CDR2 SYDVKM. The CDR3 runs 15 residues. In DNA form, the CDR3 reads TGTGCCAGCAGTTTGATAGGGGGCAGCGAAGAGACCCAGTACTTC. Translation: CASSLIGGSEETQYF.